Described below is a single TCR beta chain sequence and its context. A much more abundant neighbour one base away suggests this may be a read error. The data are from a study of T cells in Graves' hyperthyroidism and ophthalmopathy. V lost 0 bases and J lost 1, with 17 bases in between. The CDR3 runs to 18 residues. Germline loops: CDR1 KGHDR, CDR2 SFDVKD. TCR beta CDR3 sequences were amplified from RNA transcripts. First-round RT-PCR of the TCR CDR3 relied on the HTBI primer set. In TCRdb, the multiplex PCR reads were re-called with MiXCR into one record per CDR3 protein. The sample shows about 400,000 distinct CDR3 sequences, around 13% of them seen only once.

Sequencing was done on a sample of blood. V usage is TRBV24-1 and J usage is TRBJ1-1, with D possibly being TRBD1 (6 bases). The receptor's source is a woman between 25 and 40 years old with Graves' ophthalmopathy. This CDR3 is CATSDLERGKFRNTEAFF. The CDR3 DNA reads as TGTGCCACCAGTGATTTGGAAAGGGGGAAATTTCGGAACACTGAAGCTTTCTTT.